These T cell receptor beta chains were read from a single sample in a study of blood T cell repertoires in COVID-19. Here immunoSEQ multiplex PCR was the method, and the copy in TCRdb shows in-frame clones only, minus some. The data contain about 60,000 clones, 90% of them singletons. Sequenced: peripheral blood. These receptors came from a man aged 55 to 70 with active COVID-19. The CDR3 runs from the conserved cysteine through the conserved F or W. Fields, in order: D gene, J gene, clone size, V gene, CDR3 protein, CDR3 DNA. D genes are given only for firm matches. Size tells how often a clone was seen (once, few, many) or the class of an expanded clone, and some rows leave it out.

d_call: TRBD1; j_call: TRBJ2-3; clone_size: -; v_call: TRBV27; cdr3_aa: CASSPGQGRNTQYF; cdr3_nt: TGTGCCAGCAGCCCGGGACAGGGTAGGAATACGCAGTATTTT
d_call: -; j_call: TRBJ1-1; clone_size: -; v_call: TRBV24-1; cdr3_aa: CATSDLGSEAFF; cdr3_nt: TGTGCCACCAGTGATTTGGGGAGTGAAGCTTTCTTT
d_call: TRBD1; j_call: TRBJ1-1; clone_size: -; v_call: TRBV9; cdr3_aa: CASSASGGNTEAFF; cdr3_nt: TGTGCCAGCAGCGCTTCAGGGGGAAACACTGAAGCTTTCTTT
d_call: -; j_call: TRBJ2-1; clone_size: -; v_call: TRBV5-1; cdr3_aa: CASSMDGSSYNEQFF; cdr3_nt: TGCGCCAGCAGCATGGACGGTAGCTCCTACAATGAGCAGTTCTTC
d_call: TRBD2; j_call: TRBJ2-3; clone_size: -; v_call: TRBV6-5; cdr3_aa: CASSPLAGGPDTQYF; cdr3_nt: TGTGCCAGCAGTCCCTTAGCGGGGGGCCCAGATACGCAGTATTTT
d_call: -; j_call: TRBJ2-5; clone_size: few; v_call: TRBV14; cdr3_aa: CASSQDGAGAAWETQYF; cdr3_nt: TGTGCCAGCAGCCAAGATGGCGCGGGGGCCGCCTGGGAGACCCAGTACTTC
d_call: TRBD2; j_call: TRBJ2-3; clone_size: -; v_call: TRBV6-4; cdr3_aa: CASSTSGGATDTQYF; cdr3_nt: TGTGCCAGCAGTACGAGCGGGGGGGCCACAGATACGCAGTATTTT
d_call: TRBD1; j_call: TRBJ2-7; clone_size: -; v_call: TRBV28; cdr3_aa: CASRSTTFHQQGATYEQYF; cdr3_nt: TGTGCCAGCAGATCAACGACTTTTCACCAACAGGGGGCGACCTACGAGCAGTACTTC
d_call: -; j_call: TRBJ1-6; clone_size: -; v_call: TRBV28; cdr3_aa: CASSQLPSASMSNSPLHF; cdr3_nt: TGTGCCAGCAGCCAACTACCCTCAGCATCTATGTCTAATTCACCCCTCCACTTT
d_call: TRBD1; j_call: TRBJ2-7; clone_size: -; v_call: TRBV6-5; cdr3_aa: CASRMATGLYEQYF; cdr3_nt: TGTGCCAGCAGGATGGCGACAGGGTTGTACGAGCAGTACTTC
d_call: -; j_call: TRBJ1-5; clone_size: -; v_call: TRBV5-6; cdr3_aa: CASSLAGRVQPQHF; cdr3_nt: TGTGCCAGCAGCTTGGCCGGCAGGGTTCAGCCCCAGCATTTT
d_call: -; j_call: TRBJ2-2; clone_size: -; v_call: TRBV7-6; cdr3_aa: CASSPGVIRGNTGELFF; cdr3_nt: TGTGCCAGCAGCCCAGGTGTCATCAGGGGGAACACCGGGGAGCTGTTTTTT
d_call: -; j_call: TRBJ1-3; clone_size: -; v_call: TRBV3-1/TRBV3-2; cdr3_aa: CASSQEGGRPRTIYF; cdr3_nt: TGTGCCAGCAGCCAAGAAGGAGGCAGGCCTCGGACCATATATTTT
d_call: -; j_call: TRBJ1-1; clone_size: -; v_call: TRBV5-1; cdr3_aa: CASSHGQNTEAFF; cdr3_nt: TGCGCCAGCAGTCACGGACAGAACACTGAAGCTTTCTTT
d_call: -; j_call: TRBJ1-2; clone_size: -; v_call: TRBV7-9; cdr3_aa: CASSGGGPNGYTF; cdr3_nt: TGTGCCAGCTCGGGCGGGGGACCCAATGGCTACACCTTC
d_call: TRBD1; j_call: TRBJ2-1; clone_size: -; v_call: TRBV15; cdr3_aa: CATSRDQTGLDEQFF; cdr3_nt: TGTGCCACCAGCAGAGATCAGACAGGGTTAGATGAGCAGTTCTTC
d_call: -; j_call: TRBJ1-6; clone_size: -; v_call: TRBV28; cdr3_aa: CASSLPVRNNSPLHF; cdr3_nt: TGTGCCAGCAGTTTACCGGTCCGCAATAATTCACCCCTCCACTTT
d_call: -; j_call: TRBJ2-7; clone_size: -; v_call: TRBV7-9; cdr3_aa: CASSVTSYGRDYEQYF; cdr3_nt: TGTGCCAGCAGCGTTACTAGTTACGGGCGGGATTACGAGCAGTACTTC
d_call: -; j_call: TRBJ2-1; clone_size: -; v_call: TRBV6-6; cdr3_aa: CASSYSLAGEQFF; cdr3_nt: TGTGCCAGCAGTTACTCGCTAGCAGGAGAGCAGTTCTTC
d_call: TRBD2; j_call: TRBJ2-7; clone_size: -; v_call: TRBV28; cdr3_aa: CASILGLAGGEQYF; cdr3_nt: TGTGCCAGCATCCTGGGACTAGCGGGAGGCGAGCAGTACTTC
d_call: -; j_call: TRBJ1-1; clone_size: -; v_call: TRBV3-1/TRBV3-2; cdr3_aa: CASSRTTWAAFF; cdr3_nt: TGTGCCAGCAGCCGAACGACCTGGGCGGCTTTCTTT
d_call: -; j_call: TRBJ2-3; clone_size: -; v_call: TRBV2; cdr3_aa: CASMSWTISTDTQYF; cdr3_nt: TGTGCCAGCATGTCCTGGACTATATCCACAGATACGCAGTATTTT
d_call: -; j_call: TRBJ1-2; clone_size: once; v_call: TRBV29-1; cdr3_aa: CSVVQVSGYTF; cdr3_nt: TGCAGCGTTGTACAGGTCTCTGGCTACACCTTC